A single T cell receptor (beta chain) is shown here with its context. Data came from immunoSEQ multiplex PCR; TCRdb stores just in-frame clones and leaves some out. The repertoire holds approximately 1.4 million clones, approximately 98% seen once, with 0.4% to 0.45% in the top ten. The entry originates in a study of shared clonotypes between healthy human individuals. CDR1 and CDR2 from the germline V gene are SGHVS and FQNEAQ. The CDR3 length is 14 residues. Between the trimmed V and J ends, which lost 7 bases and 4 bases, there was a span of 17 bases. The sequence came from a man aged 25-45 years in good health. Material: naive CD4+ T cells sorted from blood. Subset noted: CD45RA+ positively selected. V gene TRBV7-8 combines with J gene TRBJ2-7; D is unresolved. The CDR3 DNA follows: TGTGCCAGCACCCACCGGCCTACTCGGTACGAGCAGTACTTC. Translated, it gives CASTHRPTRYEQYF.